In this sample, the clone carrying this T cell receptor beta chain turned up a few times. The antigen remains unidentified. Germline CDR1 and CDR2: SGHNT and YYREEE (reference sequence). The CDR3 extends over 17 amino acids. Trimming shortened V by 2 bases and J by 6 bases, and 21 bases separated the two germline ends. The data were taken from a study of cytomegalovirus exposure and HLA in healthy donors. Study as a whole: The platform used for the 120 or so validation repertoires matched that of the 600 to 800 first-cohort repertoires, a later analysis reported. Regarding the study as a whole: Researchers counted around 170 TCR beta chains as cytomegalovirus-associated. Most TCR sequences proved rare, with some public TCRs found in many donors.

Data came from immunoSEQ multiplex PCR; TCRdb stores just in-frame clones and leaves some out. The table shows 110,000 to 150,000 clones, with 84% occurring only once. The clonotype comes from a woman aged 30 to 39 in good health and CMV-seronegative. The sequenced material came from PBMCs. The chain combines TRBV5-4 with TRBJ2-1, with D possibly being TRBD1 (5 bases). CDR3 coding DNA: TGTGCCAGCAGCTTCATTAGAAAGGGCCAGGGTGGCAATGAGCAGTTCTTC. Protein sequence: CASSFIRKGQGGNEQFF.